This TCR beta chain was retrieved from a study of blood T cell repertoires in COVID-19. Study in general: Researchers got acute and convalescent COVID-19 samples from the United States, Italy and Spain. From T cells, B-cell-depleted T cells, or PBMCs came the material, which was cDNA or gDNA.

Under the authors' procedure: The authors estimated nucleated cell counts from reference gene primer amplification. This table comes from immunoSEQ multiplex PCR, and its TCRdb copy is limited to in-frame clones, with some not included. That table supplies the V and J calls and clone size; D and trimming were determined from the DNA. The sample has 120,000 to 150,000 clones, approximately 90% seen once. CDR1 SGHTA and CDR2 FQGNSA come from the germline V gene. The length of the CDR3 is 15 residues. The ends lost 5 bases at V and 1 base at J; junction bases unmatched: 7. Sequenced sample: peripheral blood. This receptor was taken from a human donor in a cohort sampled during active COVID-19. The chain uses TRBV7-2 and TRBJ1-1, with 7 bases lining up with TRBD1. CDR3 nucleotide sequence: TGTGCCAGCAGCCCGGGACAGATACGGAACACTGAAGCTTTCTTT. Translating it yields CASSPGQIRNTEAFF.